The 27 T cell receptor beta chains below come from one sample, sequenced in a study of a mutant IDH1 vaccine in newly diagnosed glioma. The repertoire was sequenced with immunoSEQ multiplex PCR; TCRdb's copy has only in-frame clones and lacks some. This sample has fewer than 55,000 clones, with approximately 81% found just once. Time point in this sample: week 35, safety follow-up. Doses of 300 ug of mutant IDH1 20-mer peptide were given with topical imiquimod. The antigens of these receptors remain unknown. The material was PBMCs, obtained from a glioma patient whose treatment included an IDH1 peptide vaccine. The receptors were gathered from a woman in her thirties or forties with glioma. Some clones in this sample may be carry-over from other donors' samples.

This rearrangement joins TRBV7-9 to TRBJ1-5; a possible D gene is TRBD1 (5 bases). Deletions cut 1 base from V and 5 bases from J, with 15 bases between. CDR1 and CDR2 (germline): SEHNR, FQNEAQ (reference sequence). The CDR3 has 16 amino acids. CDR3 nucleotides: TGTGCCAGCAGCTTAGATTCAGGAGGGGATCATCAGCCCCAGCATTTT. This sequence encodes CASSLDSGGDHQPQHF. The full variable domain, its missing parts supplied by reference TRBV7-9 and TRBJ1-5, is DTGVSQNPRHKITKRGQNVTFRCDPISEHNRLYWYRQTLGQGPEFLTYFQNEAQLEKSRLLSDRFSAERPKGSFSTLEIQRTEQGDSAMYLCASSLDSGGDHQPQHFGDGTRLSIL.

The chain combines TRBV6-5 with TRBJ1-1, with a tentative D call TRBD1 (5 bases). The germline V gene has CDR1 MNHEY and CDR2 SVGAGI. The ends were cut back, 0 bases at V and 7 bases at J, with 9 bases in the middle. This CDR3 is 13 amino acids long. CDR3 sequence (DNA): TGTGCCAGCAGTTACTCGAGTCAGGGTGAAGCTTTCTTT. This gives the protein CASSYSSQGEAFF.

CDR3 nucleotide sequence: TGTGCCAGCAGCCAAGAACGGGCTTTCTTT. Protein product: CASSQERAFF. The chain joins TRBV4-2 to TRBJ1-1; no reliable D call. V was clipped by 0 bases and J by 11 bases, with 4 bases between them. The CDR3 runs to 10 residues. Germline CDR1 LGHNA, CDR2 YNFKEQ.

The V call is TRBV5-5, the J call TRBJ1-1; D is ambiguous. The germline CDR1 and CDR2 sequences are SGHKS and YYEKEE (reference sequence). The CDR3 runs to 15 residues. V dropped 4 bases and J dropped 3 bases, with 16 bases sitting between them. The CDR3 DNA follows: TGTGCCAGCAGCCGAGACCTGCAGGTATACACTGAAGCTTTCTTT. Its translation: CASSRDLQVYTEAFF.

The genes are TRBV9 and TRBJ2-1; no definite D call. CDR1 is SGDLS, CDR2 YYNGEE, per germline. The CDR3 is made up of 14 amino acids. V lost 0 bases and J 9 bases, leaving 13 bases between the germline ends. The CDR3 region has the DNA TGTGCCAGCAGCGTAGCTCCTGGCGGCGGTGAGCAGTTCTTC. It specifies CASSVAPGGGEQFF.

The chain joins TRBV10-3 to TRBJ2-5; TRBD2 might be the D (6 bases). This CDR3 spans 12 amino acids. Germline V gene data show CDR1 as ENHRY and CDR2 as SYGVKD. Trimming cost V 8 bases and J 5 bases, with 12 bases left between them. The CDR3 region is CAIGQAGETQYF. CDR3 nucleotides: TGTGCCATCGGGCAGGCGGGGGAGACCCAGTACTTC.

V and J are TRBV7-8 and TRBJ1-5; TRBD1 matches 8 bases. Trimming cost V 5 bases and J 4 bases; bases outside gene matches: 7. The germline gives CDR1 SGHVS, CDR2 FQNEAQ. The CDR3 consists of 15 residues. The CDR3 loop reads CASSLRTGQNQPQHF. CDR3 DNA: TGTGCCAGCAGCCTCCGGACAGGGCAGAATCAGCCCCAGCATTTT.

V usage is TRBV15 and J usage is TRBJ2-3, with 9 bases aligning to TRBD2. V gave up 4 bases and J gave up 2 bases; unmatched junction bases: 4. Germline V CDR1 and CDR2: LNHNV, YYDKDF (reference sequence). The CDR3 sequence is 15 residues long. The CDR3 sequence is CATSTSGGTTDTQYF. The CDR3 DNA sequence: TGTGCCACCAGCACGAGCGGGGGGACCACAGATACGCAGTATTTT.

This clone occurred once. The chain recombines TRBV29-1 with TRBJ2-7, with 8 bases lining up with TRBD1. The CDR3 loop spans 12 amino acids. CDR1 and CDR2 from the germline V gene are SQVTM and ANQGSEA. V lost 5 bases, J lost 2 bases, and 2 bases stayed unmatched. In DNA, the CDR3 is TGCAGCGTTAGACAGGGGCCCTACGAGCAGTACTTC. Translating gives CSVRQGPYEQYF.

The chain carries TRBV7-2 and TRBJ2-3, with 8 bases aligning to TRBD2. V shed 5 bases, J shed 12 bases, and the junction held 7 bases outside the gene matches. The CDR3 spans 12 residues. Germline CDR1 and CDR2: SGHTA and FQGNSA. The CDR3 region is CASSLPGTSQYF. The CDR3 coding sequence is TGTGCCAGCAGCCTCCCCGGGACTAGTCAGTATTTT.

The rearrangement joins TRBV5-6 to TRBJ1-1; 7 bases map to TRBD1. Germline CDR1 reads SGHDT; CDR2 reads YYEEEE. CDR3 size: 15 residues. V lost 3 bases to trimming and J lost 5 bases; unmatched junction nucleotides: 10. CDR3 coding DNA: TGTGCCAGCAGCTCTACAGGGGAAGGTATGACTGAAGCTTTCTTT. Protein sequence: CASSSTGEGMTEAFF. Supplemented by reference TRBV5-6 and TRBJ1-1, the full variable domain reads DAGVTQSPTHLIKTRGQQVTLRCSPKSGHDTVSWYQQALGQGPQFIFQYYEEEERQRGNFPDRFSGHQFPNYSSELNVNALLLGDSALYLCASSSTGEGMTEAFFGQGTRLTVV.

This chain links TRBV29-1 with TRBJ2-7; perhaps TRBD1 as D (5 bases). This CDR3 has 12 amino acids. The V gene lost 4 bases and the J gene lost 4 bases, with 11 bases spanning the gap. Germline-derived CDR1 and CDR2 are SQVTM and ANQGSEA. The CDR3 sequence is CSVGTTDYEQYF. Here the CDR3 DNA reads TGCAGCGTTGGGACAACCGATTACGAGCAGTACTTC.

The chain has TRBV27 and TRBJ1-1; 10 positions agree with TRBD1. This CDR3 comprises 15 residues. V was pared by 6 bases and J by 0 bases, with 4 bases of the junction left unmatched. Germline V gene data show CDR1 as MNHEY and CDR2 as SMNVEV (reference sequence). The CDR3 loop is CASRGTGEMNTEAFF. The CDR3 DNA is TGTGCCAGCAGAGGGACAGGGGAAATGAACACTGAAGCTTTCTTT.

This chain links TRBV6-5 with TRBJ1-2; TRBD1 agrees at 11 bases. Germline-derived CDR1 and CDR2 are MNHEY and SVGAGI. J was trimmed by 4 bases and V by 10 bases; bases with no gene match: 5. This CDR3 comprises 13 residues. The CDR3 bases are TGTGCCACCGGACAGGGGGCGGCCTATGGCTACACCTTC. It encodes CATGQGAAYGYTF.

This chain connects TRBV15 to TRBJ1-2, with TRBD1 as a possible D gene (6 bases). CDR1 and CDR2 from the germline V gene are LNHNV and YYDKDF (reference sequence). V was cut by 0 bases and J by 3 bases, with 14 bases left in between. This CDR3 is 16 amino acids long. The CDR3 DNA reads as TGTGCCACCAGCAGAGATTCGACGCGACAGGACTATGGCTACACCTTC. Translation gives CATSRDSTRQDYGYTF.

This chain joins TRBV5-1 and TRBJ2-2, with TRBD1 as a possible D gene (6 bases). Trimming removed 4 bases at V and 9 bases at J, with 13 bases between. Per the germline V gene, CDR1 is SGHRS and CDR2 is YFSETQ. This CDR3 is built from 13 residues. The CDR3 sequence: CASSPQGNRELFF. The CDR3 DNA follows: TGCGCCAGCAGCCCACAGGGCAACCGGGAGCTGTTTTTT.

The chain joins TRBV7-9 to TRBJ1-3; tentatively, D is TRBD1 (6 bases). This CDR3 comprises 14 residues. The germline V gene encodes CDR1 SEHNR and CDR2 FQNEAQ (reference sequence). Trimming shortened V by 3 bases and J by 4 bases, and 10 bases separated the two germline ends. CDR3 sequence: CASSFRTDGNTIYF. The CDR3 DNA reads as TGTGCCAGCAGCTTCAGGACAGACGGAAACACCATATATTTT.

The sample holds one count of this clone. The J gene is TRBJ1-3, the V gene TRBV6-5; D is undetermined. CDR3 length equals 13 residues. Germline CDR1 is MNHEY and CDR2 is SVGAGI. V was trimmed by 2 bases and J by 4 bases, leaving 6 bases between them. For the CDR3, the DNA is TGTGCCAGCAGTTACGGCCCCGGAAACACCATATATTTT. It codes for CASSYGPGNTIYF.

In this sample, this clone turned up a few times. The chain links TRBV4-3 to TRBJ1-2, with 10 bases fitting TRBD1. This CDR3 is 18 amino acids long. Germline V gene data show CDR1 as LGHNA and CDR2 as YSLEER. V was pared by 0 bases and J by 7 bases, with 14 bases of the junction left unmatched. The CDR3 loop reads CASSQDRGTGVLRGGYTF. CDR3 sequence (DNA): TGCGCCAGCAGCCAAGATCGGGGGACAGGGGTCCTCCGGGGTGGCTACACCTTC.

This chain joins TRBV14 and TRBJ2-7, with 10 bases fitting TRBD1. The junction had 7 bases not matched to a gene; V was cut back by 4 bases and J by 4 bases. Germline V lookup: CDR1 SGHDN, CDR2 FVKESK. This CDR3 has 15 amino acids. CDR3 protein: CASSLGTGEWYEQYF. The CDR3 region has the DNA TGTGCCAGCAGCCTCGGGACAGGGGAATGGTACGAGCAGTACTTC.

This clone has more than one count but fewer than ten. The chain is built from TRBV4-3 and TRBJ2-3; D may correspond to TRBD1 or TRBD2 (5 bases each). V was clipped by 1 base and J by 7 bases, with 18 bases between them. The CDR3 totals 16 residues. Germline CDR1 and CDR2: LGHNA and YSLEER. CDR3 sequence reads: CASSQVPGGTTNTQYF. DNA for the CDR3: TGCGCCAGCAGCCAAGTACCGGGTGGGACCACGAATACGCAGTATTTT.

The gene calls are TRBV7-2 and TRBJ2-7; D is undetermined. Per the germline V gene, CDR1 is SGHTA and CDR2 is FQGNSA. The CDR3 totals 13 residues. V gave up 1 base and J gave up 4 bases, with 8 bases separating them. The CDR3 bases are TGTGCCAGCAGCTTAGGTAGCACATACGAGCAGTACTTC. This sequence encodes CASSLGSTYEQYF.

This rearrangement joins TRBV1 to TRBJ1-6. TRBV1 is classified as a pseudogene. The CDR3 runs to 15 residues. The CDR3 protein is CTSSQDLGQPTPLHF. Written as DNA, the CDR3 is TGCACCAGCAGCCAAGATCTTGGCCAGCCTACACCCCTCCACTTT.

The chain links TRBV29-1 to TRBJ2-2; D is unresolved. CDR1 is SQVTM and CDR2 is ANQGSEA in the germline V gene. The length of the CDR3 is 12 residues. Trimming stripped 6 bases from V and 0 bases from J, with 5 bases between. The CDR3 here is CSVGPNTGELFF. CDR3 coding DNA: TGCAGCGTCGGGCCGAACACCGGGGAGCTGTTTTTT.

V is TRBV4-2 and J is TRBJ1-5; 9 bases align to TRBD1. Trimming at V came to 2 bases and at J to 5 bases, leaving 4 bases not matched to a gene. CDR1 and CDR2 (germline): LGHNA, YNFKEQ. The length of the CDR3 is 15 residues. The CDR3: CASSQSGQGHQPQHF. CDR3 sequence (DNA): TGTGCCAGCAGCCAATCGGGACAGGGACATCAGCCCCAGCATTTT.

This sequence joins TRBV5-4 and TRBJ2-7; 10 nucleotides line up with TRBD2. Germline V lookup: CDR1 SGHNT, CDR2 YYREEE (reference sequence). CDR3 length: 16 amino acids. V lost 4 bases and J lost 2; bases outside the gene matches: 9. The CDR3 loop is CASSQEGSGGAYEQYF. CDR3 nucleotides: TGTGCCAGCAGCCAAGAAGGGAGCGGGGGGGCCTACGAGCAGTACTTC.

V is TRBV7-3 and J is TRBJ2-1; D gene uncertain. The CDR3 has 15 residues. V lost 1 base and J lost 8, with 15 bases in between. CDR1 and CDR2 from the germline V gene are SGHTA and FQGTGA. The CDR3, as DNA: TGTGCCAGCAGCTTAAACGGCCTGGCTGGGGATGAGCAGTTCTTC. It encodes CASSLNGLAGDEQFF.